This paragraph covers one TCR beta chain sequence. The data belong to a study of blood T cell repertoires in COVID-19. Across the whole study: Material from acute and convalescent COVID-19 was sourced from the United States, Italy and Spain. Sample material is recorded as cDNA or gDNA derived from T cells, B-cell-depleted T cells, or PBMCs.

The trim removed 4 bases at V and 6 bases at J, leaving 5 bases unmatched. The CDR3 length is 15 residues. Germline CDR1 reads SGHKS; CDR2 reads YYEKEE (reference sequence). Authors' processing steps: Researchers report that nucleated cell counts were estimated from reference gene primer amplification. Method: immunoSEQ multiplex PCR; TCRdb's copy keeps in-frame clones and lacks some. D and trimming were read from the DNA, whereas the V and J calls and clone size are those reported in that table. The table shows approximately 240,000 clones, with about 90% occurring only once. Sequenced sample: PBMCs or T cells enriched from blood (not recorded which). This clonotype was sampled from a woman in her late teens or twenties who had recovered from COVID-19. This sequence joins TRBV5-5 and TRBJ2-1; 12 bases align to TRBD2. Here the CDR3 DNA reads TGTGCCAGCAGCGGGGGACTAGCGGGTTTCAATGAGCAGTTCTTC. It encodes CASSGGLAGFNEQFF.